This T cell receptor beta chain appears in the sequencing data of a study of CD4 T cell repertoires in COVID-19. This clone was counted between two and nine times. No culture step preceded sequencing of the ex vivo isolated memory T cells. The protocol was immunoSEQ multiplex PCR, while the TCRdb copy is restricted to in-frame clones and leaves out a portion. The sample has approximately 22,000 clones, around 87% seen once. After removal of 2 bases from V and 7 bases from J, the junction contained 6 bases not matched to a gene. Germline V gene sequence: CDR1 SGHRS, CDR2 YFSETQ. The CDR3 runs to 13 residues.

The clonotype was recovered from a human donor who had COVID-19. The chain recombines TRBV5-1 with TRBJ2-7; 7 bases are a match to TRBD2. Material: central memory CD4+ T cells from blood, obtained before the COVID-19 pandemic. CDR3 region: CASSFVGGEEQYF. The CDR3 DNA sequence: TGCGCCAGCAGCTTCGTGGGGGGGGAAGAGCAGTACTTC.